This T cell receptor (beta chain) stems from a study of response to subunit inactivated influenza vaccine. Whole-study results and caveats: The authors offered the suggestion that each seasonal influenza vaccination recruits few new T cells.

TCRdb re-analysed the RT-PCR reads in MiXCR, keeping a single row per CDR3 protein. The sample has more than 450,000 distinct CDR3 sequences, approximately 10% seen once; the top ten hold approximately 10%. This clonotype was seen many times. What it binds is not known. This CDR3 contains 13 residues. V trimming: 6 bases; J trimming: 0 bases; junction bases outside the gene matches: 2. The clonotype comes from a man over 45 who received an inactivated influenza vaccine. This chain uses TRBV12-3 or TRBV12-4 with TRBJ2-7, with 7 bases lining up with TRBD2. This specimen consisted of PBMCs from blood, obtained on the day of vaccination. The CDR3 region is CASRRGNSYEQYF. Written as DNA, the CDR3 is TGTGCCAGCAGGCGGGGGAACTCCTACGAGCAGTACTTC.